The 15 T cell receptor beta chains in this list originate from one sample, sequenced in a study of cytomegalovirus exposure and HLA in healthy donors. PCR amplification relied on 60 Vbeta primers (plus 13 Jbeta primers). Measured with immunoSEQ multiplex PCR; TCRdb has only the in-frame clones, and not every one. The data show about 120,000 clones, roughly 80% seen once. Specimen: PBMCs. The receptors were sampled from a man aged 55-75 years in good health and CMV-seropositive.

This clone was seen a handful of times. J is TRBJ1-2 and V is TRBV6-1; 8 positions agree with TRBD1. The J segment lost 3 bases and the V segment lost 4 bases, leaving 4 bases of the junction unmatched. Germline CDR1 MNHNS, CDR2 SASEGT. This CDR3 is 14 amino acids long. The CDR3 spells CASSASQGDYGYTF. DNA for the CDR3: TGTGCCAGCAGTGCCTCACAGGGGGACTATGGCTACACCTTC.

The chain recombines TRBV5-4 with TRBJ2-4; 7 bases agree with TRBD1. V shed 4 bases and J 5 bases; nucleotides not matched to a gene: 6. There are 14 residues in the CDR3. In germline, CDR1 is SGHNT, CDR2 YYREEE (reference sequence). CDR3 in amino acids: CASSRPTGENIQYF. The CDR3 DNA reads as TGTGCCAGCAGCAGACCCACAGGGGAAAACATTCAGTACTTC.

This CDR3 is CASRLAGGAGELFF. CDR3 in DNA: TGCGCCAGCAGACTAGCGGGAGGGGCCGGGGAGCTGTTTTTT. The chain recombines TRBV5-1 with TRBJ2-2; TRBD2 matches 13 bases. Germline CDR1 is SGHRS and CDR2 is YFSETQ. V gave up 5 bases and J gave up 6 bases; unmatched junction bases: 1. This CDR3 spans 14 amino acids.

The V call is TRBV6-1, the J call TRBJ2-5, with D unclear. The CDR3 runs 14 residues. Germline V CDR1 and CDR2: MNHNS, SASEGT. V was pared by 1 base and J by 9 bases, with 15 bases between. CDR3 in amino acids: CASSEGIHTEAQYF. Here the CDR3 DNA reads TGTGCCAGCAGTGAAGGGATCCACACCGAGGCCCAGTACTTC.

The chain couples TRBV5-1 to TRBJ2-7, with 10 bases that match TRBD1. Germline CDR1 and CDR2: SGHRS and YFSETQ. CDR3 length: 17 amino acids. J was trimmed by 5 bases and V by 2 bases; bases with no gene match: 13. CDR3 amino acids: CASSLAPGTGDLNEQYF. The CDR3 DNA follows: TGCGCCAGCAGCTTAGCCCCCGGGACAGGGGATCTCAACGAGCAGTACTTC.

In its sample, this clone was seen once. The chain links TRBV6-5 to TRBJ2-5; TRBD2 might be the D (6 bases). The J call may be in error: the DNA end matches TRBJ2-7 better. The CDR3 totals 14 residues. Germline CDR1 MNHEY, CDR2 SVGAGI. The CDR3 region has the DNA TGTGCCAGCAGACTAGTGCGGGAAGGCTACGAGCAGTACTTC. Its protein is CASRLVREGYEQYF.

The chain employs TRBV5-1 and TRBJ2-3, with 9 nucleotides matching TRBD2. Per the germline V gene, CDR1 is SGHRS and CDR2 is YFSETQ. Trimming cost V 3 bases and J 0 bases; bases outside gene matches: 2. The CDR3 is made up of 15 amino acids. The CDR3 sequence is CASSSTSGSTDTQYF. CDR3 in DNA: TGCGCCAGCAGCTCTACTAGCGGGAGCACAGATACGCAGTATTTT.

In DNA, the CDR3 is TGTGCCAGCAGTGAAGCGCGGGGGGGCGGAGGCTATGGCTACACCTTC. This translates into CASSEARGGGGYGYTF. The chain has TRBV2 and TRBJ1-2; possibly TRBD1 for D (6 bases). The CDR3 has 16 residues. The V end was cut by 0 bases, the J end by 4 bases, with 15 bases between. CDR1 SNHLY and CDR2 FYNNEI come from the germline V gene.

There are a few counts of this clone. This rearrangement joins TRBV4-1 to TRBJ2-1; 13 bases fit TRBD2. J gave up 2 bases and V 4 bases, and 5 bases lay outside the gene matches. In germline, CDR1 is MGHRA, CDR2 YSYEKL. There are 17 residues in the CDR3. The CDR3 region has the DNA TGCGCCAGCAGCCCCCATGGGACTAGCGGGACCTACAATGAGCAGTTCTTC. This gives the protein CASSPHGTSGTYNEQFF.

The chain links TRBV9 to TRBJ1-4; D is possibly TRBD1 (5 bases). This CDR3 comprises 15 residues. Deletions cut 0 bases from V and 4 bases from J, with 10 bases between. Germline CDR1 reads SGDLS; CDR2 reads YYNGEE. The CDR3 sequence is CASSVGQGGNEKLFF. The CDR3 DNA reads as TGTGCCAGCAGCGTAGGCCAGGGTGGTAATGAAAAACTGTTTTTT.

This rearrangement joins TRBV7-9 to TRBJ1-1, with D unresolved. Germline assignment: CDR1 SEHNR and CDR2 FQNEAQ (reference sequence). This CDR3 comprises 12 residues. Trimming left V 5 bases short and J 4 bases short, with 8 bases between. The CDR3 DNA follows: TGTGCCAGCAGCCCCCGGGGCACTGAAGCTTTCTTT. Its translation: CASSPRGTEAFF.

The rearrangement uses TRBV6-6 and TRBJ2-1; a weak D match, TRBD2 (6 bases). The V end was cut by 6 bases, the J end by 3 bases, with 9 bases between. The CDR3 runs to 13 residues. From germline, CDR1 is MNHNY and CDR2 SVGAGI (reference sequence). CDR3 in amino acids: CASSQDYYNEQFF. For the CDR3, the DNA is TGTGCCAGCAGCCAGGACTACTACAATGAGCAGTTCTTC.

V is TRBV28 and J is TRBJ2-7; 13 bases match TRBD2. The germline V gene encodes CDR1 MDHEN and CDR2 SYDVKM. The J segment lost 2 bases and the V segment lost 5 bases, leaving 6 bases of the junction unmatched. The length of the CDR3 is 16 residues. The CDR3 bases are TGTGCCAGCAGTCCCGAGGGACTAGCGGGAACCTACGAGCAGTACTTC. Translating gives CASSPEGLAGTYEQYF.

This clone was seen a few times. The rearrangement uses TRBV9 and TRBJ1-1, with 7 bases aligning to TRBD1. Germline V CDR1 and CDR2: SGDLS, YYNGEE. The trim removed 4 bases at V and 1 base at J, leaving 4 bases unmatched. The CDR3 is made up of 14 amino acids. CDR3 amino acids: CASSRTGENTEAFF. In DNA, the CDR3 is TGTGCCAGCAGCAGAACAGGGGAGAACACTGAAGCTTTCTTT.

The chain couples TRBV5-4 to TRBJ2-1; 13 bases are a match to TRBD2. With V trimmed by 4 bases and J by 2 bases, 15 bases remained unmatched. CDR1 is SGHNT and CDR2 is YYREEE in the germline V gene (reference sequence). This CDR3 region has 20 residues. CDR3 residues: CASSPRGGTSGAGPYNEQFF. The CDR3 DNA reads as TGTGCCAGCAGCCCCCGGGGGGGGACTAGCGGGGCCGGTCCCTACAATGAGCAGTTCTTC.